This passage covers 29 T cell receptor beta chains from one sample sequenced in a study of control samples from healthy donors and cancer patients. The assay was immunoSEQ multiplex PCR, and TCRdb's table has in-frame clones only and misses some. The sample holds hundreds of thousands of clones; roughly 80% are singletons and the top ten take approximately 12%. The sample was PBMCs. The receptors derive from a woman aged 60-75 years with lung cancer.

The chain carries TRBV5-1 and TRBJ1-2; D possibly corresponds to TRBD1 (5 bases). The germline V gene has CDR1 SGHRS and CDR2 YFSETQ. The CDR3 is 13 residues long. Trimming took 4 bases from V and 5 from J, leaving 12 bases between them. The CDR3 sequence: CASSDGGGYGYTF. CDR3 sequence (DNA): TGCGCCAGCAGCGACGGTGGGGGGTATGGCTACACCTTC. Combining the CDR3 with reference TRBV5-1 and TRBJ1-2 gives the whole variable domain KAGVTQTPRYLIKTRGQQVTLSCSPISGHRSVSWYQQTPGQGLQFLFEYFSETQRNKGNFPGRFSGRQFSNSRSEMNVSTLELGDSALYLCASSDGGGYGYTFGSGTRLTVV.

This clone was found once. The chain couples TRBV19 to TRBJ2-7; 13 nucleotides line up with TRBD2. In germline, CDR1 is LNHDA, CDR2 SQIVND (reference sequence). J lost 3 bases, V lost 6 bases, and 8 bases had no gene match. The CDR3 has 16 residues. The CDR3 DNA sequence: TGTGCCAGTAGGTGGACTAGCGGGAGTGGTTTCTACGAGCAGTACTTC. This translates into CASRWTSGSGFYEQYF.

The chain is built from TRBV5-5 and TRBJ2-2; D is uncertain. The CDR3 is 15 residues long. CDR1 is SGHKS and CDR2 is YYEKEE in the germline V gene (reference sequence). Trimming stripped 0 bases from V and 1 base from J, with 7 bases between. The CDR3 nucleotides read TGTGCCAGCAGCTTGGCTCAGCTGAACACCGGGGAGCTGTTTTTT. Encoded protein: CASSLAQLNTGELFF.

The chain couples TRBV3-1 (or the pseudogene TRBV3-2) to TRBJ1-1, with D unclear. Germline values: CDR1 LGHDT, CDR2 YNNKEL (reference sequence). The CDR3 is made up of 14 amino acids. V gave up 4 bases and J gave up 1 base, with 10 bases separating them. The CDR3 nucleotides read TGTGCCAGCAGCCTCCAGGTCCCGAACACTGAAGCTTTCTTT. Translating gives CASSLQVPNTEAFF.

In its sample, this clone was seen a few times. The chain employs TRBV6-5 and TRBJ1-5; a possible D gene is TRBD1 (6 bases). This CDR3 contains 15 residues. V lost 7 bases and J 3 bases, leaving 16 bases between the germline ends. Germline CDR1 MNHEY, CDR2 SVGAGI. The CDR3 region is CASMVGTGFNQPQHF. CDR3 coding DNA: TGTGCCAGCATGGTGGGAACAGGGTTCAATCAGCCCCAGCATTTT.

V gene TRBV6-4 combines with J gene TRBJ2-7; TRBD2 is a possible D gene (5 bases). Germline V gene data show CDR1 as MRHNA and CDR2 as SNTAGT. The V end was cut by 6 bases, the J end by 1 base, with 25 bases between. This CDR3 has 18 amino acids. The CDR3: CASSYPIFGIWRSYEQYF. CDR3 nucleotides: TGTGCCAGCAGCTACCCCATCTTTGGGATTTGGAGGTCCTACGAGCAGTACTTC.

This rearrangement joins TRBV6-2 or TRBV6-3 to TRBJ2-7; D might be TRBD1 (6 bases). The CDR3 totals 16 residues. Trimming cost V 0 bases and J 5 bases, with 17 bases left between them. From germline, CDR1 is MNHEY and CDR2 SVGEGT. The CDR3 here is CASSYSKVARGHEQYF. CDR3 bases: TGTGCCAGCAGTTACTCGAAGGTAGCCAGGGGACACGAGCAGTACTTC.

This clone was detected only once. This chain joins TRBV15 and TRBJ2-3; D call uncertain. The CDR3 has 13 residues. Trimming removed 3 bases at V and 1 base at J, with 5 bases between. From germline, CDR1 is LNHNV and CDR2 YYDKDF (reference sequence). The CDR3 spells CATSSPGTDTQYF. The CDR3 DNA follows: TGTGCCACCAGCAGTCCAGGCACAGATACGCAGTATTTT.

V and J are TRBV5-1 and TRBJ2-1; D is unclear. This CDR3 comprises 16 residues. The germline CDR1 and CDR2 sequences are SGHRS and YFSETQ. V gave up 0 bases and J gave up 4 bases, with 14 bases separating them. CDR3 DNA sequence: TGCGCCAGCAGCTTGGACGGCCGGGCCCCTTACAATGAGCAGTTCTTC. Its protein product is CASSLDGRAPYNEQFF.

CDR3: CASTSDRIGYGYTF. The CDR3 DNA is TGTGCCAGTACCTCGGACAGGATCGGCTATGGCTACACCTTC. The chain joins TRBV19 to TRBJ1-2; the match to TRBD1 covers 7 bases. The CDR3 runs to 14 residues. Germline V CDR1 and CDR2: LNHDA, SQIVND (reference sequence). After removal of 7 bases from V and 4 bases from J, the junction contained 9 bases not matched to a gene.

This clone was detected only a few times. V and J are TRBV24-1 and TRBJ2-5, with 12 bases fitting TRBD1. This CDR3 is 18 amino acids long. Germline assignment: CDR1 KGHDR and CDR2 SFDVKD. Trimming took 3 bases from V and 5 from J; bases not matched to a gene: 12. The CDR3 is CATSDTIWDRGQGETQYF. As DNA, the CDR3 is TGTGCCACCAGTGATACCATATGGGACAGGGGGCAAGGTGAGACCCAGTACTTC.

This chain links TRBV6-1 with TRBJ2-7; D gene ambiguous. CDR1 and CDR2 (germline): MNHNS, SASEGT. V dropped 2 bases and J dropped 0 bases, with 8 bases sitting between them. The CDR3 totals 14 residues. This CDR3 reads CASSENGVSYEQYF. In nucleotides, the CDR3 is TGTGCCAGCAGTGAAAACGGAGTCTCCTACGAGCAGTACTTC.

V is TRBV10-3 and J is TRBJ2-5, with D possibly being TRBD2 (6 bases). Deletions cut 3 bases from V and 5 bases from J, with 16 bases between. This CDR3 has 15 residues. Germline CDR1 is ENHRY and CDR2 is SYGVKD. CDR3 sequence reads: CAISEKGVGLETQYF. CDR3 DNA: TGTGCCATCAGTGAAAAGGGTGTGGGACTGGAGACCCAGTACTTC.

V and J are TRBV15 and TRBJ2-5; no clear D. Germline assignment: CDR1 LNHNV and CDR2 YYDKDF (reference sequence). Trimming shortened V by 0 bases and J by 5 bases, and 13 bases separated the two germline ends. The CDR3 covers 15 residues. CDR3 sequence: CATSRDLADRETQYF. For the CDR3, the DNA is TGTGCCACCAGCAGAGATCTGGCGGATAGGGAGACCCAGTACTTC.

The chain joins TRBV28 to TRBJ1-2; D is possibly TRBD1 (6 bases). The CDR3 totals 13 residues. The V end lost 2 bases, the J end lost 8 bases, and 12 bases lay between the germline ends. Germline-derived CDR1 and CDR2 are MDHEN and SYDVKM. The CDR3, as DNA: TGTGCCAGCAGTTTAGGGGGGGCGCGCGGCTACACCTTC. This sequence encodes CASSLGGARGYTF.

J is TRBJ1-1 and V is TRBV10-3, with unresolved D. The length of the CDR3 is 12 residues. Trimming shortened V by 3 bases and J by 3 bases, and 5 bases separated the two germline ends. Germline CDR1 is ENHRY and CDR2 is SYGVKD. In nucleotides, the CDR3 is TGTGCCATCAGTGACTGGGACACTGAAGCTTTCTTT. Residues: CAISDWDTEAFF.

J is TRBJ1-2 and V is TRBV28, with D perhaps TRBD1 (5 bases). Per germline, CDR1 MDHEN and CDR2 SYDVKM. V lost 6 bases to trimming and J lost 1 base, with 12 bases between them. This CDR3 has 14 amino acids. CDR3 sequence: CASSSGTFNYGYTF. The CDR3 region has the DNA TGTGCCAGCAGCTCTGGGACCTTTAACTATGGCTACACCTTC.

V is TRBV6-5 and J is TRBJ2-4, with D unclear. The ends were cut back, 0 bases at V and 5 bases at J, with 8 bases in the middle. Germline V gene sequence: CDR1 MNHEY, CDR2 SVGAGI. CDR3 length: 14 residues. CDR3 in DNA: TGTGCCAGCAGTTACTCGAAGGCCCAAAACATTCAGTACTTC. Protein sequence: CASSYSKAQNIQYF.

The chain couples TRBV5-1 to TRBJ2-1; D is possibly TRBD1 (6 bases). CDR1 and CDR2 (germline): SGHRS, YFSETQ. Trimming shortened V by 0 bases and J by 5 bases, and 18 bases separated the two germline ends. This CDR3 region has 17 residues. In DNA form, the CDR3 reads TGCGCCAGCAGCTTGGGGACAGTCCGATCTCTGAACAATGAGCAGTTCTTC. Its translation: CASSLGTVRSLNNEQFF.

The chain has TRBV28 and TRBJ1-4, with a tentative D call TRBD1 (5 bases). The CDR3 consists of 17 residues. Deletions cut 4 bases from V and 0 bases from J, with 15 bases between. The germline gives CDR1 MDHEN, CDR2 SYDVKM. CDR3 in amino acids: CASSSVQGVATNEKLFF. CDR3 DNA sequence: TGTGCCAGCAGTTCCGTTCAGGGAGTTGCAACTAATGAAAAACTGTTTTTT.

V is TRBV10-2 and J is TRBJ2-7; D might be TRBD1 (6 bases). Germline CDR1 is WSHSY and CDR2 is SAAADI. The CDR3 extends over 13 amino acids. The V end lost 0 bases, the J end lost 4 bases, and 7 bases lay between the germline ends. As DNA, the CDR3 is TGCGCCAGCAGTGAGTCCGGACAGTACGAGCAGTACTTC. This sequence encodes CASSESGQYEQYF.

The chain uses TRBV10-2 and TRBJ2-2, with a tentative D call TRBD1 (6 bases). CDR1 and CDR2 from the germline V gene are WSHSY and SAAADI. There are 14 residues in the CDR3. V was trimmed by 4 bases and J by 11 bases, leaving 17 bases between them. The CDR3, as DNA: TGCGCCAGCAGTGGAACAGGGCCCACCGAAGAGCTGTTTTTT. Its translation: CASSGTGPTEELFF.

This rearrangement joins TRBV15 to TRBJ1-5; D not resolved. The CDR3 is made up of 15 amino acids. The germline CDR1 and CDR2 sequences are LNHNV and YYDKDF (reference sequence). Trimming removed 2 bases at V and 0 bases at J, with 8 bases between. For the CDR3, the DNA is TGTGCCACCAGCAGACAGGTACTTAGCAATCAGCCCCAGCATTTT. This codes for CATSRQVLSNQPQHF.

The rearrangement links TRBV7-9 to TRBJ1-1; 7 bases are a match to TRBD1. The CDR3 has 14 amino acids. J was trimmed by 8 bases and V by 4 bases; bases with no gene match: 10. CDR1 is SEHNR, CDR2 FQNEAQ, per germline (reference sequence). The CDR3 loop reads CASSSSGTENEAFF. As DNA, the CDR3 is TGTGCCAGCAGCTCCTCGGGGACAGAGAACGAAGCTTTCTTT.

The rearrangement joins TRBV23-1 to TRBJ2-7; 8 bases map to TRBD1. TRBV23-1 is given ORF status, its function remaining uncertain. The CDR3 totals 15 residues. The ends lost 0 bases at V and 7 bases at J; junction bases unmatched: 8. The CDR3 DNA reads TGCGCCAGCAGTCAATCGTGGCAGGGGGCGAAAGAGCAGTACTTC. Encoded protein: CASSQSWQGAKEQYF.

The chain is built from TRBV28 and TRBJ2-7; the D is unclear. The CDR3 runs 12 residues. Deletions cut 5 bases from V and 3 bases from J, with 8 bases between. The germline V gene encodes CDR1 MDHEN and CDR2 SYDVKM. The CDR3 DNA reads as TGTGCCAGCAGTCTCCAGAACTACGAGCAGTACTTC. Translation gives CASSLQNYEQYF.

This chain uses TRBV2 with TRBJ2-2, with D uncertain. Germline CDR1 reads SNHLY; CDR2 reads FYNNEI. V lost 7 bases, J lost 1 base, and 13 bases lay in between. This CDR3 is 15 amino acids long. CDR3 nucleotide sequence: TGTGCCAGCACCACTGCGGTCCTGAACACCGGGGAGCTGTTTTTT. Protein sequence: CASTTAVLNTGELFF.

This clone was seen more than once but under ten times. The chain combines TRBV5-6 with TRBJ1-2; D not resolved. The V and J ends lost 0 bases and 7 bases respectively, with 7 bases between them. Germline-derived CDR1 and CDR2 are SGHDT and YYEEEE. This CDR3 comprises 12 residues. The CDR3 sequence: CASSLGYSGYTF. The CDR3 DNA reads TGTGCCAGCAGCTTGGGATATAGTGGCTACACCTTC. The full variable domain, rest sourced from reference TRBV5-6 and TRBJ1-2, is DAGVTQSPTHLIKTRGQQVTLRCSPKSGHDTVSWYQQALGQGPQFIFQYYEEEERQRGNFPDRFSGHQFPNYSSELNVNALLLGDSALYLCASSLGYSGYTFGSGTRLTVV.

The chain combines TRBV15 with TRBJ1-5; no clear D. CDR1 is LNHNV and CDR2 is YYDKDF in the germline V gene (reference sequence). The CDR3 consists of 12 residues. V gave up 3 bases and J gave up 4 bases, with 4 bases separating them. The CDR3 sequence: CATSRDNQPQHF. CDR3 bases: TGTGCCACCAGCAGGGATAATCAGCCCCAGCATTTT.